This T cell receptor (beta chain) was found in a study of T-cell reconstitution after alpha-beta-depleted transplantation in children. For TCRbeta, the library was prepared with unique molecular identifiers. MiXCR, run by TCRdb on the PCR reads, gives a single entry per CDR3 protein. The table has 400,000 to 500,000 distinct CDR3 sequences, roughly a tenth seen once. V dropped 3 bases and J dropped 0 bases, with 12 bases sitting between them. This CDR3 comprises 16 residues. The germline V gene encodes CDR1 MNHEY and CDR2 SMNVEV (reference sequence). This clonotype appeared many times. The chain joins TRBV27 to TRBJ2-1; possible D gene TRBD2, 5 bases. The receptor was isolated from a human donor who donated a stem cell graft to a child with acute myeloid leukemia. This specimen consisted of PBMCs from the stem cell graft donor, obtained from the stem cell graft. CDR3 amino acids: CASSFRGTYSYNEQFF. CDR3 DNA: TGTGCCAGCAGTTTCCGGGGAACCTACTCCTACAATGAGCAGTTCTTC.